This T cell receptor beta chain was retrieved from a study of blood T cell repertoires in COVID-19. Turning to the study itself: There were acute and convalescent COVID-19 samples, and they came from the United States, Italy and Spain.

Exposed participants came across a COVID-19 case within 2 weeks before study entry. As handled by the study authors: Amplification with reference gene primers provided the estimates of nucleated cell counts. Profiling relied on immunoSEQ multiplex PCR, and the TCRdb table lists in-frame clones only, not all of them. The V and J calls and clone size come from that table; D and trimming were worked out from the DNA. The profile shows 210,000 or so clones, approximately 83% of them singletons. CDR1 is LNHDA and CDR2 is SQIVND in the germline V gene (reference sequence). Trimming removed 2 bases from V and 6 bases from J, with 10 bases in between. This CDR3 is built from 14 residues.

This sequence joins TRBV19 and TRBJ1-4; no clear D. The receptor comes from a woman aged 50 to 65 who had been exposed to COVID-19. The sequencing sample was made of PBMCs or T cells enriched from blood (not recorded which). CDR3 bases: TGTGCCAGTAGTATAACGTTCCGGTATGAAAAACTGTTTTTT. This gives the protein CASSITFRYEKLFF.